This TCR beta chain was captured by sequencing in a study of cytomegalovirus exposure and HLA in healthy donors (dated by TCRdb to the late 2010s). Looking at the study overall: An earlier analysis of some 620 of the donors reported 250 to 350 Gb of sequence data and around 120 million unique TCR beta sequences obtained from about 200 million T cells. In the later analysis, no new phenotypic data were used to find candidate immune exposures; instead, reliance was placed on TCR beta sequences and their occurrence across donors. The genetic ancestry cluster associated with self-reported Caucasian donors included over 65% of the roughly 400 genotyped donors. A later analysis re-analyzed previously published TCR beta repertoires from approximately 700 donors and added high-resolution HLA genotyping to study TCR occurrence patterns. An earlier analysis of more than 450 of the donors used high-throughput TCR beta sequencing to judge whether each TCR beta V gene segment behaved as functional or pseudogenic. Donor age, sex, ethnicity and CMV serostatus were collected together with the repertoire data. Approximately 300 gigabases of sequencing data and 75 million to 85 million unique TCR sequences made up an early release that covered under 750 HLA-typed donors. All discovery cohort repertoires had been generated using a single sequencing platform. The T cell repertoires of roughly 660 subjects were profiled by immunosequencing and related to cytomegalovirus serostatus. Typing coverage differed by locus: A, B, C, DRB1 and DQB1 were typed in roughly 620-640 donors, DQA1 in about 500, DPA1 in nearly 610, and DPB1 in roughly 450. Among some 400 genotyped donors of the cohort, an average of approximately 240,000 unique TCR beta nucleotide sequences was sequenced per donor, of which roughly 17% were non-productive. The study was designed to test whether signatures of past pathogen exposure could be identified by cataloging public T cell receptors. Both class I and class II loci were covered by HLA typing, at four-digit resolution. Four to six DR-DQ haplotypes were handled as single units for association and clustering, since linkage in the cohort was strong. To predict cytomegalovirus infection status, the study combined high-throughput TCR immunosequencing, statistical association of individual TCRs with disease status, and machine learning. In a later genetic analysis, genome-wide SNP genotypes for about three fifths of the 666 donors were used, and that subset was treated as a discovery cohort. In addition to the first cohort of 666 subjects, a separate validation cohort of under 150 different subjects was used. What the research found in general, with its limitations: In a later analysis, HLA-associated TCR beta chains were found to be more clonally expanded and to have lower generation probabilities than equally common non-associated chains. Because the 87-base-pair reads could not distinguish some IMGT-functional V segments, including TRBV6-2 and TRBV6-3, those segments were excluded. According to a later analysis, TCR association rates differed among HLA loci, with DRB1 alleles showing the most associated TCRs and HLA-C alleles showing the fewest. A later genetic analysis reported fewer N-insertions in productive TCRs among donors in an Asian-associated ancestry cluster than the roughly 690-donor mean. A later genetic analysis associated a missense DCLRE1C variant with V-gene and J-gene trimming of TCR beta chains, and an independent cohort replicated the association. Cytomegalovirus status was reported to be diagnosed by the classifier with high specificity and sensitivity in both the original and validation cohorts. In vitro tests confirmed that a few of the cytomegalovirus-associated TCR beta chains recognize cytomegalovirus antigens. Most TCR sequences were observed very rarely across donors, whereas some public TCRs were present in many individuals. In an earlier analysis of approximately 590 of the donors, most TCR beta V segments were observed in productive rearrangements about 87% or about 30% of the time, broadly matching IMGT annotations. It was suggested by the authors that the approach could potentially be generalized to other disease states and immunological phenotypes. In a later analysis, more than 15,000 TCR beta sequences were associated with specific HLA alleles at a false discovery rate of 0.05. This cohort had only TCR beta chains sequenced, and the lack of alpha or paired-chain data limited which features could be detected. When HLA alleles, especially DR and DQ, strongly co-occurred, TCR associations were difficult to assign to individual alleles. A further reported finding was that TCR beta sequences accurately predicted the HLA-A and HLA-B alleles for most subjects in the first cohort. A later analysis found that most CMV-associated TCR beta chains appeared HLA-restricted, with HLA associations seemingly driven largely by CMV exposure. A total of about 150 TCR beta chains were listed by the study as associated with cytomegalovirus. Because counts were too low, roughly 16 rarely observed V segments, including chromosome 9 orphons, were left out of the earlier analysis of over 550 of the donors. A cluster of highly shared sequence variants was judged likely to represent a technical artifact of the sequencing pipeline. Correlated functional status among segregating V segments might reflect linkage disequilibrium, but an unknown experimental factor could not be ruled out. According to a later analysis, parvovirus B19, influenza, CMV and Epstein-Barr virus appeared linked to several top co-occurrence clusters. The only immune exposure information available for the cohort was CMV serostatus. Sequencing depth was assumed to be roughly uniform across donors in the presence/absence analyses, though that assumption may not hold. Because some donors lacked HLA typing at each locus, the association tests relied only on the typed subset.

To prepare the library, the immunoSEQ multiplex PCR assay was applied. The multiplex PCR relied on a mix of 60 forward primers for TCR Vbeta segments and 13 reverse primers for TCR Jbeta segments. A multiplex PCR assay on genomic DNA amplified the CDR3 region of rearranged TCR beta genes. On the Illumina HiSeq System, the amplified TCR beta libraries were sequenced as 87-base-pair reads. The original methods were these. Across the roughly 670 repertoires, a later analysis counted 75 million to 90 million unique TCR beta chains, 9 million to 14 million of which were shared by at least two donors. Raw reads were error-corrected and collapsed into unique sequences by a nearest-neighbor algorithm in which closely related sequences were merged to remove PCR and sequencing errors. Alignment of CDR3 sequences to IMGT reference sequences was used to assign V, D and J gene segments. For a sequence to be retained, at least a six-nucleotide match to both a V gene segment and a J gene segment was required. A rearrangement counted as productive if the CDR3 had no stop codons and remained in frame with V and J, and every other rearrangement counted as non-productive. CDR3 was defined by IMGT convention, running from the second conserved V-encoded cysteine to the conserved J-encoded phenylalanine. Sequences without an unambiguous match to a single V gene segment were excluded from the earlier analysis of over 500 of the donors. An earlier analysis of some 500 of the donors classified V segments as functional when productive rearrangements were above 56.7% and as segregating when the standard deviation between donors was above 5%. A statistical classification framework was developed to diagnose cytomegalovirus status using the catalog of TCR beta chain sequences. In a later analysis, V and J genes were assigned by comparing TCR nucleotide sequences against IMGT/GENE-DB human TR gene sequences. The TCRdist pipeline was used in a later analysis to assign CDR3 sequences and most-parsimonious VDJ recombination scenarios. In a later analysis, each TCR beta chain was defined by its CDR3 amino acid sequence together with its V-gene family, and reads lacking a unique V-gene family were excluded. In a later analysis, around 600 highly shared, low-generation-probability nucleotide sequences were removed to address suspected cross-contamination and a sequencing artifact. In a later analysis, a clonal expansion index was calculated for each public chain from normalized within-repertoire ranks of inferred template counts. In a later analysis, generation probabilities were computed using a VDJ recombination model fitted to out-of-frame rearrangements, and the results were checked against IGoR. Hypergeometric tests were used in a later analysis to score TCR-TCR, TCR-HLA and TCR-CMV co-occurrence, with a repertoire-size bias correction applied to the TCR pairs. False discovery rates were estimated in a later analysis by permuting HLA or CMV assignments 20 times. In a later analysis, co-occurring TCRs were grouped with DBSCAN, and TCRdist sequence similarity was added when clustering was performed within HLA-allele-positive subsets. Repertoires with fewer than 30,000 or more than 120,000 public chains, plus five repertoires with anomalous nucleotide sharing, were excluded from co-occurrence clustering. TCRdb mirrors the immuneACCESS table, restricted to in-frame sequences. Some clones are absent from its copies; in checked studies, under half trace to an unresolved V gene, and the reason for the others is unknown. That table is the source of V, J and clone size, and D and trimming were worked out from the DNA. This sample lists 150,000 to 200,000 clones; over 75% were detected once. Clones ranked in the top ten supply around 15% of the sample.

In total, approximately 690 healthy bone marrow donors made up the cohort. At the time of sampling, all cohort members were nominally healthy, though unrecorded immune exposures were likely present. The donor tested CMV seropositive, placing the donor among the 290 or so seropositive members of the cohort. Every donor gave a peripheral blood sample, and the peripheral blood mononuclear cells from that sample were used for TCR beta sequencing. The Qiagen DNeasy Blood Extraction Kit was used to extract genomic DNA from the blood cell samples. Of note for this clone: What antigen it recognizes has not been identified. No much larger clone is present one base from it, and per-base qualities are unavailable.

Between the V and J ends, shortened by 2 bases and 2 bases respectively, the junction contains 6 bases. Reading the germline V gene (reference sequence) gives CDR1 MNHEY and CDR2 SMNVEV. Reading from cysteine to phenylalanine, the CDR3 counts 14 amino acids. Only the CDR3 region is kept as DNA, spanning 42 bases read in frame from base 1. The receptor was derived from a man aged 45-65 years in good health and CMV-seropositive. Sequencing input: PBMCs. The receptor chain draws on TRBV27 and TRBJ2-2; the D segment cannot be called with confidence. The CDR3 has the sequence CASSLGANTGELFF. Read as DNA, the sequence is TGTGCCAGCAGTTTAGGAGCAAACACCGGGGAGCTGTTTTTT.